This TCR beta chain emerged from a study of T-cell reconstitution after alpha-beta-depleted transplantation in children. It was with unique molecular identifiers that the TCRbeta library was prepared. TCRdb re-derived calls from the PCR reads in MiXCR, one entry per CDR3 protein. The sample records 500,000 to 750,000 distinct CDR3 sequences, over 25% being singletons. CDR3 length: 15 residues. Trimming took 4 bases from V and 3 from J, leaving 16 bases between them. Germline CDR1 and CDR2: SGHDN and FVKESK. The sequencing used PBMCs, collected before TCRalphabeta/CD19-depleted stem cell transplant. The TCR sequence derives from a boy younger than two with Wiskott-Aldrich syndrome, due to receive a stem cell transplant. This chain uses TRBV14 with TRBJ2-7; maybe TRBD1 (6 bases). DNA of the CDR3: TGTGCCAGCAGCCCAGGACAGAGTTCCTACTACGAGCAGTACTTC. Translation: CASSPGQSSYYEQYF.